This is a list of T cell receptor beta chains from one sample in a study of neurological immune-mediated disorders. TCRdb reanalysed the 5' RACE reads using MiXCR and keeps one entry per CDR3 protein. Counted here are tens of thousands of distinct CDR3 sequences, around an eighth occurring once; the ten biggest clones make up over 9.5%. Sequenced sample: PBMCs. These receptor sequences come from a man aged 30 to 45 in good health. The CDR3 runs from the conserved cysteine through the conserved F or W. A D gene is named only where the DNA matches it firmly. Expanded clones are given a class, and other clones once, few, many or no size at all.

>TRBJ2-2|few|NA|TRBV12-5
CASGLVPPVANTGELFF
TGTGCTAGTGGTTTGGTACCGCCAGTCGCGAACACCGGGGAGCTGTTTTTT
>TRBJ1-5|many|NA|TRBV5-1
CASREGYFGNQPQHF
TGCGCCAGCAGGGAAGGGTACTTCGGCAATCAGCCCCAGCATTTT
>TRBJ2-3|many|TRBD1|TRBV28
CASSLRTGGVTDTQYF
TGTGCCAGCAGTTTGCGGACAGGGGGGGTCACAGATACGCAGTATTTT
>TRBJ2-1|many|TRBD1|TRBV20-1
CSARDLRGQSYNEQFF
TGCAGTGCTAGAGATCTCAGGGGGCAATCCTACAATGAGCAGTTCTTC
>TRBJ2-1|many|NA|TRBV5-1
CASSLEGIDEQFF
TGCGCCAGCAGCTTGGAGGGGATCGATGAGCAGTTCTTC
>TRBJ2-3|many|TRBD1|TRBV29-1
CSVDAGTGDPRAQYF
TGCAGCGTAGACGCCGGGACAGGGGATCCGAGGGCGCAGTATTTT
>TRBJ2-2|NA|NA|TRBV9
CASSVWGAPCTGELFF
TGTGCCAGCAGCGTATGGGGGGCCCCGTGCACCGGGGAGCTGTTTTTT
>TRBJ2-1|many|NA|TRBV15
CATSRVSGDRNDEQFF
TGTGCCACCAGCAGAGTAAGCGGGGACAGGAACGATGAGCAGTTCTTC
>TRBJ2-2|many|NA|TRBV20-1
CSVLVGWNTGELFF
TGCAGTGTCCTCGTGGGATGGAACACCGGGGAGCTGTTTTTT
>TRBJ2-1|NA|TRBD2|TRBV29-1
CSVDGQREVWWDEQFF
TGCAGCGTTGATGGTCAGCGGGAGGTCTGGTGGGATGAGCAGTTCTTC
>TRBJ2-1|many|NA|TRBV7-7
CASSLLPGSHEQFF
TGTGCCAGCAGCTTACTTCCGGGGAGTCATGAGCAGTTCTTC